The sequence of this T cell receptor (beta chain) was determined in a study of cytomegalovirus exposure and HLA in healthy donors. The CDR3 has 17 residues. V was cut by 2 bases and J by 4 bases, with 21 bases left in between. CDR1 is MNHEY and CDR2 is SMNVEV in the germline V gene (reference sequence). TCRdb keeps only in-frame clones here, not all; method: immunoSEQ multiplex PCR. The data show more than 110,000 clones, 86% seen once. V is TRBV27 and J is TRBJ2-7; possibly TRBD2 for D (6 bases). Material for sequencing was PBMCs. The sequence was collected from a man younger than 30 in good health and CMV-seronegative. Here the CDR3 DNA reads TGTGCCAGCAGTTTACGGTATCCGGGCGGGATGACTTACGAGCAGTACTTC. Its translation: CASSLRYPGGMTYEQYF.